These 30 T cell receptor beta chains share one sample of origin, sequenced in a study of CD8 T cells in ankylosing spondylitis. Study-wide findings and caveats: For ankylosing spondylitis blood, a TCR beta motif of roughly 8 highly homologous variants appeared characteristic.

These receptors' targets are unknown. MiXCR, applied by TCRdb to the 5' RACE reads, yields one record per CDR3 protein. The sample holds approximately 440,000 distinct CDR3 sequences, under 20% seen once. The sequencing sample was made of blood, either unsorted or a sorted T cell fraction (not recorded which). All receptors derive from a male donor with ankylosing spondylitis.

In its sample, this clonotype was seen a few times. The V call is TRBV4-3, the J call TRBJ1-5; maybe TRBD1 (5 bases). Per the germline V gene, CDR1 is LGHNA and CDR2 is YSLEER. The V end lost 0 bases, the J end lost 7 bases, and 13 bases lay between the germline ends. There are 15 residues in the CDR3. CDR3 protein: CASSQDAQGQQPQHF. In DNA form, the CDR3 reads TGCGCCAGCAGCCAAGATGCCCAGGGTCAGCAGCCCCAGCATTTT.

This chain links TRBV2 with TRBJ2-1; TRBD2 aligns across 11 bases. In germline, CDR1 is SNHLY, CDR2 FYNNEI. The CDR3 contains 13 residues. V lost 9 bases, J lost 7 bases, and 5 bases stayed unmatched. The CDR3 is CARGLAGGNEQFF. The CDR3 bases are TGTGCCAGGGGGCTAGCGGGGGGTAATGAGCAGTTCTTC.

The chain combines TRBV10-3 with TRBJ2-3, with a weak D call TRBD1 (5 bases). Per the germline V gene, CDR1 is ENHRY and CDR2 is SYGVKD. V was trimmed by 7 bases and J by 5 bases, leaving 10 bases between them. The CDR3 is 12 amino acids. Written as DNA, the CDR3 is TGTGCCATCAAGGGGCCGGGAGATACGCAGTATTTT. It is translated as CAIKGPGDTQYF.

This chain connects TRBV20-1 to TRBJ2-1; 12 bases are shared with TRBD1. The CDR3 totals 17 residues. After removal of 2 bases from V and 6 bases from J, the junction contained 11 bases not matched to a gene. Germline values: CDR1 DFQATT, CDR2 SNEGSKA (reference sequence). CDR3 residues: CSARSDGGQGARNEQFF. The CDR3 DNA is TGCAGTGCTAGATCCGACGGGGGACAGGGGGCGCGCAATGAGCAGTTCTTC.

This clonotype was detected many times. The genes are TRBV5-1 and TRBJ2-2, with D unclear. CDR3 length: 14 amino acids. Trimming pared 0 bases from V and 6 bases from J, leaving 9 bases between. The germline V gene has CDR1 SGHRS and CDR2 YFSETQ. CDR3 in DNA: TGCGCCAGCAGCTTGGAGGGCCCCCCCGGGGAGCTGTTTTTT. Its translation: CASSLEGPPGELFF.

The J gene is TRBJ2-7, the V gene TRBV5-6; D is unresolved. The V end lost 0 bases, the J end lost 6 bases, and 4 bases lay between the germline ends. CDR1 and CDR2 (germline): SGHDT, YYEEEE. CDR3 length: 11 residues. CDR3 in amino acids: CASSLAAEQYF. Written as DNA, the CDR3 is TGTGCCAGCAGCTTGGCGGCCGAGCAGTACTTC.

This clonotype was recorded at least ten times. The V call is TRBV7-8, the J call TRBJ2-3, with D uncertain. The V and J ends lost 5 bases and 6 bases respectively, with 6 bases between them. The CDR3 is 11 residues long. Germline-derived CDR1 and CDR2 are SGHVS and FQNEAQ. CDR3 coding DNA: TGTGCCAGCAGCCCCAAGGATACGCAGTATTTT. Its protein product is CASSPKDTQYF.

This clonotype came up many times. The chain is built from TRBV20-1 and TRBJ1-3; a possible D gene is TRBD1 (6 bases). Germline V CDR1 and CDR2: DFQATT, SNEGSKA (reference sequence). Trimming pared 7 bases from V and 3 bases from J, leaving 13 bases between. The CDR3 spans 13 residues. The CDR3 region has the DNA TGCAGTGTGTACAGGGCCGGTGGAAACACCATATATTTT. Translating gives CSVYRAGGNTIYF.

This clonotype has only a few counts. This sequence joins TRBV20-1 and TRBJ1-1; D not certain. The CDR3 spans 12 residues. Trimming removed 6 bases at V and 1 base at J, with 9 bases between. CDR1 is DFQATT, CDR2 SNEGSKA, per germline (reference sequence). DNA of the CDR3: TGCAGTGCCATACGGGGGAACACTGAAGCTTTCTTT. Translated: CSAIRGNTEAFF.

The chain uses TRBV30 and TRBJ1-2; 9 nucleotides align to TRBD1. This CDR3 has 14 residues. V lost 0 bases, J lost 5 bases, and 4 bases stayed unmatched. Germline lookup yields CDR1 GTSNPN and CDR2 SVGIG (reference sequence). The CDR3 spells CAWSVPGTGYGYTF. The CDR3 region has the DNA TGTGCCTGGAGTGTACCTGGGACAGGGTATGGCTACACCTTC.

This chain uses TRBV14 with TRBJ2-2; 9 bases map to TRBD2. Germline trimming cut 4 bases from V and 4 bases from J; bases unmatched to any gene: 7. The CDR3 is 16 amino acids. Germline V lookup: CDR1 SGHDN, CDR2 FVKESK. The CDR3: CASSPLGLAGTGELFF. The CDR3 DNA follows: TGTGCCAGCAGCCCCCTGGGACTAGCTGGCACCGGGGAGCTGTTTTTT.

The rearrangement joins TRBV5-1 to TRBJ2-1; 9 nucleotides align to TRBD2. The CDR3 runs to 16 residues. The V and J ends lost 3 bases and 0 bases, in that order; junction bases with no gene match: 4. Germline CDR1 reads SGHRS; CDR2 reads YFSETQ. The CDR3 loop reads CASSWLAGSSYNEQFF. The CDR3 region has the DNA TGCGCCAGCAGCTGGCTAGCGGGAAGCTCCTACAATGAGCAGTTCTTC.

This clonotype was counted a few times. This chain links TRBV18 with TRBJ1-5; tentative D call: TRBD1 (5 bases). In germline, CDR1 is KGHSH, CDR2 LQKENI. Trimming removed 3 bases from V and 0 bases from J, with 15 bases in between. This CDR3 spans 17 amino acids. CDR3 protein: CASSPSDSHNSNQPQHF. The CDR3 nucleotides are TGTGCCAGCTCACCCAGCGACAGTCACAATAGCAATCAGCCCCAGCATTTT. Full variable domain (outside the CDR3, taken from reference TRBV18 and TRBJ1-5): NAGVMQNPRHLVRRRGQEARLRCSPMKGHSHVYWYRQLPEEGLKFMVYLQKENIIDESGMPKERFSAEFPKEGPSILRIQQVVRGDSAAYFCASSPSDSHNSNQPQHFGDGTRLSIL.

This clonotype was observed a handful of times. The rearrangement joins TRBV27 to TRBJ1-5; 7 nucleotides match TRBD1. CDR1 MNHEY and CDR2 SMNVEV come from the germline V gene (reference sequence). After removal of 4 bases from V and 3 bases from J, the junction contained 3 bases not matched to a gene. The CDR3 runs to 14 residues. The CDR3 loop reads CASSSGQFNQPQHF. The CDR3 DNA is TGTGCCAGCAGTTCGGGACAGTTCAATCAGCCCCAGCATTTT.

The V call is TRBV6-2 or TRBV6-3, the J call TRBJ2-7; 9 bases map to TRBD2. Unmatched junction bases numbered 6, after V lost 8 bases and J lost 1 base. CDR1 and CDR2 from the germline V gene are MNHEY and SVGEGT. The CDR3 covers 14 residues. In DNA, the CDR3 is TGTGCCAGCCTAGCGGGACTTTATTCCTACGAGCAGTACTTC. This encodes CASLAGLYSYEQYF.

This clonotype was observed at least ten times. The chain couples TRBV7-9 to TRBJ1-1; perhaps TRBD1 as D (6 bases). The V gene lost 5 bases and the J gene lost 6 bases, with 19 bases spanning the gap. Germline V CDR1 and CDR2: SEHNR, FQNEAQ (reference sequence). The CDR3 loop spans 15 amino acids. The CDR3 coding sequence is TGTGCCAGCAGCCCTCGAGAGAGGGGGGCCCCTGAAGCTTTCTTT. As protein: CASSPRERGAPEAFF.

At least ten counts were recorded for this clonotype. This chain connects TRBV12-3 or TRBV12-4 to TRBJ2-2; a possible D gene is TRBD2 (6 bases). Trimming cost V 6 bases and J 3 bases, with 17 bases left between them. The CDR3 extends over 16 amino acids. The CDR3 spells CASSQTRGGYTGELFF. The CDR3 DNA reads TGTGCCAGCAGCCAGACGCGGGGAGGTTACACCGGGGAGCTGTTTTTT.

The chain has TRBV9 and TRBJ1-2; TRBD1 matches 8 bases. Germline CDR1 SGDLS, CDR2 YYNGEE. The CDR3 is made up of 14 amino acids. With V trimmed by 4 bases and J by 6 bases, 8 bases remained unmatched. The CDR3 bases are TGTGCCAGCAGCCGCGGACAGGGCCTAGATGGCTACACCTTC. Translation: CASSRGQGLDGYTF.

This clonotype was observed a handful of times. This rearrangement joins TRBV12-3 or TRBV12-4 to TRBJ1-2, with 12 bases fitting TRBD1. This CDR3 has 15 residues. V shed 6 bases, J shed 5 bases, and the junction held 7 bases outside the gene matches. The CDR3 nucleotides are TGTGCCAGCAGAATAGGGACAGGGGGCTCGTATGGCTACACCTTC. Its protein is CASRIGTGGSYGYTF.

Comments on this clonotype: Compared with germline, one end of the junction differs, possibly owing to a read error. The chain employs TRBV6-2 or TRBV6-3 and TRBJ1-3; D uncertain. In germline, CDR1 is MNHEY, CDR2 SVGEGT. The CDR3 covers 15 residues. CDR3 sequence: CASSPTSWIGTTIYF. The CDR3, as DNA: TGTGCCAGCAGCCCCACGAGTTGGATTGGAACCACCATATATTTT.

The chain links TRBV6-4 to TRBJ1-5, with D maybe TRBD1 (5 bases). This CDR3 has 17 amino acids. Germline assignment: CDR1 MRHNA and CDR2 SNTAGT. Trimming left V 0 bases short and J 7 bases short, with 19 bases between. CDR3 sequence (DNA): TGTGCCAGCAGTGACTCGATGCGACAGACCCCGGGGCAGCCCCAGCATTTT. This encodes CASSDSMRQTPGQPQHF.

The CDR3 sequence is CASSEPPTETQYF. CDR3 sequence (DNA): TGTGCCAGCAGTGAACCCCCGACAGAGACCCAGTACTTC. The chain recombines TRBV6-1 with TRBJ2-5; no clear D. Germline V CDR1 and CDR2: MNHNS, SASEGT. Deletions cut 2 bases from V and 4 bases from J, with 8 bases between. The CDR3 has 13 amino acids.

The V call is TRBV20-1, the J call TRBJ1-6; D ambiguous. V dropped 0 bases and J dropped 0 bases, with 9 bases sitting between them. The CDR3 has 16 residues. Germline V gene sequence: CDR1 DFQATT, CDR2 SNEGSKA (reference sequence). The CDR3 DNA reads as TGCAGTGCTAGAGAGGTGGGAAGCTCCTATAATTCACCCCTCCACTTT. Protein product: CSAREVGSSYNSPLHF.

This chain connects TRBV6-5 to TRBJ2-3; unclear D gene. V dropped 0 bases and J dropped 4 bases, with 8 bases sitting between them. From germline, CDR1 is MNHEY and CDR2 SVGAGI. This CDR3 has 14 amino acids. CDR3 in amino acids: CASSYSVAADTQYF. CDR3 in DNA: TGTGCCAGCAGTTACTCCGTTGCCGCAGATACGCAGTATTTT.

This clonotype was observed a handful of times. The chain joins TRBV12-3 or TRBV12-4 to TRBJ1-2; D is possibly TRBD1 (6 bases). Trimming removed 5 bases from V and 5 bases from J, with 15 bases in between. The CDR3 runs 14 residues. The CDR3 nucleotides are TGTGCCAGCAGTCCTCAACAGGGTTCGTATGGCTACACCTTC. It yields the protein CASSPQQGSYGYTF.

The V call is TRBV29-1, the J call TRBJ2-2; 16 bases align to TRBD2. CDR3 size: 17 residues. CDR1 is SQVTM, CDR2 ANQGSEA, per germline. V trimming: 5 bases; J trimming: 2 bases; junction bases outside the gene matches: 5. The DNA of the CDR3 is TGCAGCGTTTCCGGGACTAGCGGGAGGGAAAACACCGGGGAGCTGTTTTTT. This encodes CSVSGTSGRENTGELFF.

This chain uses TRBV2 with TRBJ1-2, with a possible D match to TRBD1 (6 bases). V lost 6 bases and J lost 4, with 12 bases in between. Germline-derived CDR1 and CDR2 are SNHLY and FYNNEI. The CDR3 is 13 amino acids. The CDR3 DNA reads TGTGCCAGCAGGGCGGGGGGCGGCTATGGCTACACCTTC. This translates into CASRAGGGYGYTF.

This clonotype showed up just a few times. The V gene is TRBV7-2, the J gene TRBJ2-7, with unresolved D. Germline CDR1 SGHTA, CDR2 FQGNSA. Deletions cut 5 bases from V and 5 bases from J, with 19 bases between. The CDR3 has 15 residues. CDR3 residues: CASSIRGNPPDEQYF. CDR3 sequence (DNA): TGTGCCAGCAGCATTCGCGGCAACCCCCCTGACGAGCAGTACTTC.

This clonotype has a handful of counts. This chain links TRBV6-1 with TRBJ2-3, with D perhaps assigned TRBD1 or TRBD2 (5 bases each). This CDR3 has 14 residues. The V gene lost 5 bases and the J gene lost 4 bases, with 13 bases spanning the gap. Germline V gives CDR1 MNHNS, CDR2 SASEGT. The CDR3 DNA is TGTGCCAGCAGTCGGGACGTGGGCGCAGATACGCAGTATTTT. Translation gives CASSRDVGADTQYF.

This sequence joins TRBV12-3 or TRBV12-4 and TRBJ2-2, with 7 bases matching TRBD1. V was pared by 6 bases and J by 4 bases, with 8 bases of the junction left unmatched. The CDR3 runs 15 residues. The CDR3 is CASRTGTDPTGELFF. Written as DNA, the CDR3 is TGTGCCAGCAGGACCGGGACAGACCCCACCGGGGAGCTGTTTTTT.